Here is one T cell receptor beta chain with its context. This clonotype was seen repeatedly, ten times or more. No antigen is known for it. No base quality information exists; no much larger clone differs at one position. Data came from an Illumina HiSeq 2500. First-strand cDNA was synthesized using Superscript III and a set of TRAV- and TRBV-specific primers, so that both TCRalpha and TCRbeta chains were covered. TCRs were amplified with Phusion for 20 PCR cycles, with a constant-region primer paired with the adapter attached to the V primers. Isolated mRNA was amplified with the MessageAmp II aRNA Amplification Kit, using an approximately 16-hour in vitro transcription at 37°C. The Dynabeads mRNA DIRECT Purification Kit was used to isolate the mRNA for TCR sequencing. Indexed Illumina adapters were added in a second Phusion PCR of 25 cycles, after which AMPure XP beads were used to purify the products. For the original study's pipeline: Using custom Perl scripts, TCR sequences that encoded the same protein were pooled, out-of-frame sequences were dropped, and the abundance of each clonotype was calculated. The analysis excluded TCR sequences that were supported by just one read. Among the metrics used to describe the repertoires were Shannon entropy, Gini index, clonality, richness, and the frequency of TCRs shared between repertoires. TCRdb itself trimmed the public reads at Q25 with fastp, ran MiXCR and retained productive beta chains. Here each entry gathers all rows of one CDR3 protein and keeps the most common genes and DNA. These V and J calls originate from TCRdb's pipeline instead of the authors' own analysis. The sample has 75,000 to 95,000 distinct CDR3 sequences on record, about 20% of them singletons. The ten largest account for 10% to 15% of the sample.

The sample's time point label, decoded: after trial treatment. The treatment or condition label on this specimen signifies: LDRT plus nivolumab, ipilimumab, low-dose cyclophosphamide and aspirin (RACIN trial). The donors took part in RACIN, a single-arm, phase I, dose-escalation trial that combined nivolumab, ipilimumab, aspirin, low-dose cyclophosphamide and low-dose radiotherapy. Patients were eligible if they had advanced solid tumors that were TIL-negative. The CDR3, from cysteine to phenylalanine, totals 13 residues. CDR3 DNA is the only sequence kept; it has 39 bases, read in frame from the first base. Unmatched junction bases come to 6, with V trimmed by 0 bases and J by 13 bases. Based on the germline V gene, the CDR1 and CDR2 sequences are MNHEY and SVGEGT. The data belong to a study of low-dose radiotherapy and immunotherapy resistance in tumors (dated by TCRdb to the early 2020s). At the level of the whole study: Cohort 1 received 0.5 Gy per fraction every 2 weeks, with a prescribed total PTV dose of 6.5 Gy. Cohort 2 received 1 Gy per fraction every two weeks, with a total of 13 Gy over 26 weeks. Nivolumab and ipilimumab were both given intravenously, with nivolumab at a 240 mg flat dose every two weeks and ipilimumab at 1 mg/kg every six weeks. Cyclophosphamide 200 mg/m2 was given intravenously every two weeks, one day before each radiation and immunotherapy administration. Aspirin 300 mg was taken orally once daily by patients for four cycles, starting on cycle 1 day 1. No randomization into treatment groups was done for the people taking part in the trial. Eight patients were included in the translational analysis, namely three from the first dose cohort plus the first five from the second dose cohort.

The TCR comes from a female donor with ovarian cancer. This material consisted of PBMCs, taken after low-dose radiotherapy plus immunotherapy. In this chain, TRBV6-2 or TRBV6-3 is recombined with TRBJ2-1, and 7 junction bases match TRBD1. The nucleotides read TGTGCCAGCAGTTACTCGATACAGGGGCCTCAGTTCTTC. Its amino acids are CASSYSIQGPQFF.